The rows below give T cell receptor beta chains drawn from one sample of a study of T cell changes during pregnancy in multiple sclerosis. Assay: immunoSEQ multiplex PCR; the TCRdb copy retains only in-frame clones and omits some. The sample has tens of thousands of clones, under 95% seen once; the top ten hold 5% to 6.5%. The input for sequencing was peripheral blood, taken in the third trimester of pregnancy. The origin of the receptors is a female donor in good health, enrolled as a control in a pregnancy study. The conserved cysteine and the conserved F or W are not part of the CDR3 here. Each record gives: CDR3 protein, clone size, D gene, V gene. The D gene is left open where the match is weak. Size is omitted from some rows. Given values are once, few, many or a class for expanded clones.

AWSAGQGLGNQPQH,-,TRBD1,TRBV30
ASSSGQGIHEQY,-,TRBD1,TRBV7-8
ASSYFRTGEEQY,-,TRBD1,TRBV27
ASSLTGAYGYT,-,TRBD1,TRBV28
ASSLVQGMNTEAF,-,TRBD1,TRBV28
ASSQRLDRVSYEQY,-,TRBD1,TRBV11-2
ASSAGTANYGYT,-,TRBD1,TRBV19
ASSEGDRPLDTQY,-,-,TRBV6-1
ASSLEAKNTEAF,once,-,TRBV5-6
ASSSGQTGSYNEQF,-,-,TRBV5-1
ASSVEMTGPDQYPFSGNTIY,-,TRBD1,TRBV9
ASSHAGVKGNNSPLH,-,-,TRBV19
ASSSRDGYT,-,-,TRBV19
APIAEAF,-,-,TRBV25-1
ATSRTGNTEAF,-,TRBD1,TRBV15
ASSDQQALNTEAF,-,-,TRBV9